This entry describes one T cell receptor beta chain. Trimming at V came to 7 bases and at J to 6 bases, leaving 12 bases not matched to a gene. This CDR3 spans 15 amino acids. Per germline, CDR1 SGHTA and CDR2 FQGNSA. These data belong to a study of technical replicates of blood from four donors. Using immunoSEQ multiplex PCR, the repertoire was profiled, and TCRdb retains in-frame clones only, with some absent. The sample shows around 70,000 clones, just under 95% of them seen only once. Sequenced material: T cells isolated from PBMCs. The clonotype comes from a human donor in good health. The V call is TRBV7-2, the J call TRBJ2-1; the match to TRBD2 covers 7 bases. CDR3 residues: CASTLERGYTNEQFF. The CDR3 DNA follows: TGTGCCAGCACCCTGGAGCGGGGATACACCAATGAGCAGTTCTTC.